These T cell receptor beta chains were read from a single sample in a study of CD8 T cells in ankylosing spondylitis. In TCRdb, the 5' RACE reads were re-called with MiXCR into one record per CDR3 protein. This sample has approximately 250,000 distinct CDR3 sequences, with approximately 8.4% found just once. The sample consisted of blood, either unsorted or a sorted T cell fraction (not recorded which). The receptors were sampled from a female donor with ankylosing spondylitis or in good health (not recorded which). Each CDR3 is given with its conserved first and last residue. The order of the fields is J gene, V gene, D gene, clone size, CDR3 protein. The D gene is left open where the match is weak. Clone size, where shown, is once, few, many, or a class for clones that have expanded.

J gene: TRBJ1-5; V gene: TRBV5-1; D gene: TRBD1; clone size: many; CDR3 protein: CASSLVPGQGYQPQHF
J gene: TRBJ2-7; V gene: TRBV7-2; D gene: TRBD1; clone size: few; CDR3 protein: CASSFGQGLNEQYF
J gene: TRBJ2-7; V gene: TRBV12-3/TRBV12-4; D gene: NA; clone size: many; CDR3 protein: CASSPRTYPSYEQYF
J gene: TRBJ2-7; V gene: TRBV20-1; D gene: NA; clone size: many; CDR3 protein: CSANVPSLTGKSSYEQYF
J gene: TRBJ1-2; V gene: TRBV5-1; D gene: NA; clone size: many; CDR3 protein: CASSLDGTRRGFGDGYTF
J gene: TRBJ2-5; V gene: TRBV25-1; D gene: NA; clone size: many; CDR3 protein: CASSELGETQYF
J gene: TRBJ2-6; V gene: TRBV12-3/TRBV12-4; D gene: TRBD1; clone size: NA; CDR3 protein: CAFCPRGQTLSGANVLTF
J gene: TRBJ2-3; V gene: TRBV13; D gene: TRBD2; clone size: NA; CDR3 protein: CAISPGLRGGYTQYF
J gene: TRBJ2-3; V gene: TRBV6-4; D gene: NA; clone size: few; CDR3 protein: CASSATGGATDTQYF
J gene: TRBJ2-7; V gene: TRBV15; D gene: NA; clone size: many; CDR3 protein: CATSRDQGDEQYF
J gene: TRBJ1-2; V gene: TRBV27; D gene: NA; clone size: many; CDR3 protein: CASSLYRQGRGYTF
J gene: TRBJ2-5; V gene: TRBV28; D gene: NA; clone size: NA; CDR3 protein: CASATSLANQETQYF
J gene: TRBJ2-7; V gene: TRBV11-2; D gene: NA; clone size: many; CDR3 protein: CASSLVGQPYEQYF
J gene: TRBJ2-1; V gene: TRBV2; D gene: NA; clone size: many; CDR3 protein: CASSGSTVINEQFF
J gene: TRBJ2-2; V gene: TRBV4-3; D gene: NA; clone size: many; CDR3 protein: CASSQATGNTGELFF
J gene: TRBJ2-6; V gene: TRBV7-8; D gene: NA; clone size: few; CDR3 protein: CASSSFRGAGANVLTF
J gene: TRBJ1-2; V gene: TRBV3-1; D gene: NA; clone size: many; CDR3 protein: CASSQDAGRDYGYTF
J gene: TRBJ2-7; V gene: TRBV6-5; D gene: NA; clone size: many; CDR3 protein: CASSYGAPGTEQYF
J gene: TRBJ1-2; V gene: TRBV10-3; D gene: NA; clone size: NA; CDR3 protein: CAIAGRGTSLEGYTF
J gene: TRBJ1-1; V gene: TRBV4-1; D gene: NA; clone size: few; CDR3 protein: CASSQGDNTEAFF
J gene: TRBJ1-2; V gene: TRBV7-6; D gene: NA; clone size: many; CDR3 protein: CASSLYPGTGNYGYTF
J gene: TRBJ1-2; V gene: TRBV4-3; D gene: NA; clone size: many; CDR3 protein: CASSQDYGQRLSGYTF
J gene: TRBJ1-1; V gene: TRBV7-9; D gene: TRBD1; clone size: NA; CDR3 protein: CASSAPGGFTEAFF
J gene: TRBJ1-4; V gene: TRBV7-9; D gene: NA; clone size: few; CDR3 protein: CASSSPPPREKLFF
J gene: TRBJ1-4; V gene: TRBV4-3; D gene: TRBD1; clone size: NA; CDR3 protein: CASSLESRTGGEKLFF
J gene: TRBJ1-4; V gene: TRBV27; D gene: NA; clone size: few; CDR3 protein: CASSSQKYHEKLFF
J gene: TRBJ2-3; V gene: TRBV12-3/TRBV12-4; D gene: NA; clone size: many; CDR3 protein: CASQPQGLASSTDTQYF
J gene: TRBJ2-1; V gene: TRBV28; D gene: NA; clone size: many; CDR3 protein: CASSFRMGNEQFF
J gene: TRBJ1-4; V gene: TRBV7-8; D gene: NA; clone size: many; CDR3 protein: CASSFGFSETSNEKLFF
J gene: TRBJ2-5; V gene: TRBV11-2; D gene: TRBD2; clone size: few; CDR3 protein: CASSFPRGLADQETQYF
J gene: TRBJ2-7; V gene: TRBV27; D gene: TRBD2; clone size: few; CDR3 protein: CASSPAGLAEYEQYF
J gene: TRBJ2-1; V gene: TRBV15; D gene: NA; clone size: few; CDR3 protein: CATSPLGLHEEQFF
J gene: TRBJ1-1; V gene: TRBV9; D gene: NA; clone size: many; CDR3 protein: CASSPRVGTEAFF
J gene: TRBJ2-4; V gene: TRBV12-3/TRBV12-4; D gene: NA; clone size: many; CDR3 protein: CASSLAGVVVQYF
J gene: TRBJ2-7; V gene: TRBV20-1; D gene: TRBD2; clone size: many; CDR3 protein: CSARRGSSYEQYF
J gene: TRBJ2-7; V gene: TRBV29-1; D gene: NA; clone size: many; CDR3 protein: CSVGGWYEQYF
J gene: TRBJ2-6; V gene: TRBV5-1; D gene: NA; clone size: few; CDR3 protein: CASSSLDSSGANVLTF
J gene: TRBJ1-5; V gene: TRBV19; D gene: NA; clone size: NA; CDR3 protein: CASRAPGPSNQPQHF
J gene: TRBJ2-6; V gene: TRBV6-2/TRBV6-3; D gene: NA; clone size: few; CDR3 protein: CASSWTGQFSGANVLTF
J gene: TRBJ1-5; V gene: TRBV16; D gene: NA; clone size: NA; CDR3 protein: CASSPKDTSNQPQHF